This passage covers 20 T cell receptor beta chains from one sample sequenced in a study of blood T cell repertoires in COVID-19 (dated by TCRdb to about 2020). Libraries were constructed by the immunoSEQ multiplex PCR assay. TCRdb took over this immuneACCESS table, retaining in-frame rearrangements with V and J assigned. Such tables are incomplete; in checked studies, under half of the missing clones stem from an unresolved V gene, and the remainder is unexplained. The sample table contains about 190,000 clones; only one count was recorded for roughly 82% of them. The biggest ten clones account for around 5.2% of the sample. The specimen was PBMCs or T cells enriched from blood (not recorded which). The source of these receptors is a woman aged 60 to 75 with acute COVID-19.

This chain links TRBV4-3 with TRBJ2-3; a weak D match, TRBD1 (6 bases). This CDR3 has 15 residues. V dropped 2 bases and J dropped 4 bases, with 13 bases sitting between them. The germline V gene has CDR1 LGHNA and CDR2 YSLEER. The CDR3 region has the DNA TGCGCCAGCAGCCAAACAGGGTTGGGGGCAGATACGCAGTATTTT. This encodes CASSQTGLGADTQYF.

The count of this clone is one. The chain uses TRBV27 and TRBJ2-5; 12 positions match TRBD2. The ends lost 4 bases at V and 2 bases at J; junction bases unmatched: 5. Per germline, CDR1 MNHEY and CDR2 SMNVEV (reference sequence). The CDR3 totals 16 residues. The chain's CDR3 is CASSSWTSGIQETQYF. The CDR3 DNA is TGTGCCAGCAGTTCCTGGACTAGCGGGATACAAGAGACCCAGTACTTC.

Only a few counts were recorded for this clone. With a much larger clone just one base away, this may be a read error. The rearrangement uses TRBV10-2 and TRBJ2-1; no clear D. The V gene lost 3 bases and the J gene lost 6 bases, with 6 bases spanning the gap. The CDR3 contains 12 residues. The germline CDR1 and CDR2 sequences are WSHSY and SAAADI. The CDR3 sequence: CASSDPGNEQFF. DNA for the CDR3: TGCGCCAGCAGTGACCCAGGCAATGAGCAGTTCTTC.

The chain joins TRBV28 to TRBJ2-4, with TRBD2 matching over 11 bases. V lost 1 base, J lost 8 bases, and 16 bases stayed unmatched. Germline CDR1 is MDHEN and CDR2 is SYDVKM. This CDR3 has 19 residues. The CDR3 reads CASSLSLVGTSGVNDIQYF. CDR3 nucleotides: TGTGCCAGCAGTTTATCGTTGGTGGGGACTAGCGGAGTGAACGACATTCAGTACTTC.

The chain has TRBV6-2 or TRBV6-3 and TRBJ1-6; a weak D match, TRBD1 (5 bases). Trimming cost V 5 bases and J 9 bases, with 17 bases left between them. The CDR3 has 15 residues. Germline V gene data show CDR1 as MNHEY and CDR2 as SVGEGT. This CDR3 is CASSPSQGIGSPLHF. The CDR3 DNA sequence: TGTGCCAGCAGTCCCAGTCAGGGAATAGGTTCACCCCTCCACTTT.

This chain uses TRBV6-2 or TRBV6-3 with TRBJ1-5; 7 bases fit TRBD1. The V gene end was trimmed by 5 bases and the J gene end by 7 bases; junction bases not matched to a gene: 8. This CDR3 comprises 14 residues. In germline, CDR1 is MNHEY, CDR2 SVGEGT. CDR3 region: CASSRGGALQPQHF. CDR3 in DNA: TGTGCCAGCAGTAGAGGGGGCGCCTTGCAGCCCCAGCATTTT.

The chain is built from TRBV9 and TRBJ2-2; weak D call: TRBD2 (6 bases). The germline gives CDR1 SGDLS, CDR2 YYNGEE. The V and J ends lost 0 bases and 7 bases respectively, with 7 bases between them. The CDR3 has 13 amino acids. CDR3 sequence: CASSVDGGGELFF. The CDR3 DNA sequence: TGTGCCAGCAGCGTAGACGGGGGCGGGGAGCTGTTTTTT. The variable domain in full, with the rest retrieved from reference TRBV9 and TRBJ2-2, is DSGVTQTPKHLITATGQRVTLRCSPRSGDLSVYWYQQSLDQGLQFLIQYYNGEERAKGNILERFSAQQFPDLHSELNLSSLELGDSALYFCASSVDGGGELFFGEGSRLTVL.

This rearrangement joins TRBV5-1 to TRBJ2-5, with 7 bases identical to TRBD2. J was trimmed by 3 bases and V by 1 base; bases with no gene match: 3. The CDR3 runs 14 residues. Germline V gene sequence: CDR1 SGHRS, CDR2 YFSETQ. Here the CDR3 reads CASSLFGRKETQYF. The DNA of the CDR3 is TGCGCCAGCAGCTTGTTCGGGAGGAAAGAGACCCAGTACTTC.

This clone appeared once. The chain combines TRBV27 with TRBJ2-3, with D uncertain. This CDR3 is 14 amino acids long. V was shortened by 7 bases and J by 1 base, with 12 bases between the two germline ends. Per the germline V gene, CDR1 is MNHEY and CDR2 is SMNVEV (reference sequence). The CDR3 DNA reads TGTGCCAGCACTAACCCATCCGGCACAGATACGCAGTATTTT. It codes for CASTNPSGTDTQYF.

The chain combines TRBV2 with TRBJ2-6, with 8 bases fitting TRBD1. CDR1 is SNHLY and CDR2 is FYNNEI in the germline V gene. With V trimmed by 6 bases and J by 2 bases, 3 bases remained unmatched. This CDR3 is 15 amino acids long. The CDR3 DNA reads TGTGCCAGCAGCGTACAGGGGGCTGGGGCCAACGTCCTGACTTTC. Translated: CASSVQGAGANVLTF.

The gene calls are TRBV12-3 or TRBV12-4 and TRBJ1-5; D may be TRBD1 (5 bases). The CDR3 has 13 residues. V was cut by 8 bases and J by 7 bases, with 15 bases left in between. In DNA, the CDR3 is TGTGCCAGCTCTCTGGGGGGTGGCCAGCCCCAGCATTTT. This codes for CASSLGGGQPQHF.

This sequence joins TRBV12-3 or TRBV12-4 and TRBJ1-3; D is unclear. CDR3 length: 13 amino acids. V lost 7 bases, J lost 0 bases, and 7 bases lay in between. The CDR3 here is CASIQNSGNTIYF. The DNA of the CDR3 is TGTGCCAGCATCCAAAACTCTGGAAACACCATATATTTT.

This sequence joins TRBV7-8 and TRBJ1-5; unclear D gene. Per germline, CDR1 SGHVS and CDR2 FQNEAQ. Trimming shortened V by 3 bases and J by 5 bases, and 5 bases separated the two germline ends. There are 12 residues in the CDR3. CDR3 nucleotide sequence: TGTGCCAGCAGCTTCTTAGATCAGCCCCAGCATTTT. Its translation is CASSFLDQPQHF.

The gene calls are TRBV6-5 and TRBJ2-3; 8 nucleotides agree with TRBD1. This CDR3 has 13 residues. Germline V gene lookup returns CDR1 MNHEY and CDR2 SVGAGI. Unmatched junction bases numbered 7, after V lost 7 bases and J lost 7 bases. The CDR3 DNA reads as TGTGCCAGCACCTTGACAGGGGACAATACGCAGTATTTT. It specifies CASTLTGDNTQYF.

This clone has just one count. The chain couples TRBV7-8 to TRBJ2-5; 8 nucleotides match TRBD2. The CDR3 is 14 amino acids. Germline V gives CDR1 SGHVS, CDR2 FQNEAQ. Losses at the gene ends were 5 bases for V and 4 bases for J; bases not matched to a gene: 6. The CDR3 sequence: CASSRTGLGETQYF. The CDR3 region has the DNA TGTGCCAGCAGCCGTACGGGACTAGGAGAGACCCAGTACTTC.

The CDR3 sequence: CASSSRLQKRSRNTIYF. CDR3 nucleotide sequence: TGTGCCAGCAGCTCCAGACTACAGAAGCGCAGTCGAAACACCATATATTTT. This rearrangement joins TRBV13 to TRBJ1-3; D is unresolved. Germline CDR1 PRHDT, CDR2 FYEKMQ (reference sequence). The CDR3 contains 17 residues. V was trimmed by 4 bases and J by 5 bases, leaving 21 bases between them.

The chain is built from TRBV5-1 and TRBJ1-5; perhaps TRBD1 as D (5 bases). There are 15 residues in the CDR3. Germline values: CDR1 SGHRS, CDR2 YFSETQ. Trimming removed 4 bases at V and 5 bases at J, with 16 bases between. CDR3 sequence reads: CASSPTGVEDQPQHF. The CDR3 nucleotides read TGCGCCAGCAGCCCCACGGGGGTAGAGGATCAGCCCCAGCATTTT.

The chain has TRBV29-1 and TRBJ1-1, with a possible D match to TRBD1 (5 bases). The CDR3 spans 16 residues. Germline-derived CDR1 and CDR2 are SQVTM and ANQGSEA. Trimming took off 6 bases at V and 0 bases at J, with 20 bases between the two ends. The CDR3 sequence is CSVRWWEGSMNTEAFF. The CDR3 coding sequence is TGCAGCGTCCGGTGGTGGGAGGGGAGCATGAACACTGAAGCTTTCTTT.

The chain links TRBV2 to TRBJ2-3, with D maybe TRBD2 (5 bases). This CDR3 has 14 residues. CDR1 and CDR2 (germline): SNHLY, FYNNEI. V lost 5 bases and J lost 1, with 10 bases in between. CDR3 DNA sequence: TGTGCCAGCAGTTCCTCCGGGGGCACAGATACGCAGTATTTT. This translates into CASSSSGGTDTQYF. Complete variable domain (other parts from reference TRBV2 and TRBJ2-3): EPEVTQTPSHQVTQMGQEVILRCVPISNHLYFYWYRQILGQKVEFLVSFYNNEISEKSEIFDDQFSVERPDGSNFTLKIRSTKLEDSAMYFCASSSSGGTDTQYFGPGTRLTVL.

In its sample, this clone was seen once. Being one base from a much bigger clone, this may be a read error. The rearrangement joins TRBV5-1 to TRBJ2-1, with TRBD2 matching over 11 bases. This CDR3 comprises 15 residues. After removal of 4 bases from V and 3 bases from J, the junction contained 3 bases not matched to a gene. Per germline, CDR1 SGHRS and CDR2 YFSETQ. The CDR3 nucleotides read TGCGCCAGCAGCACCGGGACTAGCGGCTACAATGAGCAGTTCTTC. Its translation: CASSTGTSGYNEQFF.